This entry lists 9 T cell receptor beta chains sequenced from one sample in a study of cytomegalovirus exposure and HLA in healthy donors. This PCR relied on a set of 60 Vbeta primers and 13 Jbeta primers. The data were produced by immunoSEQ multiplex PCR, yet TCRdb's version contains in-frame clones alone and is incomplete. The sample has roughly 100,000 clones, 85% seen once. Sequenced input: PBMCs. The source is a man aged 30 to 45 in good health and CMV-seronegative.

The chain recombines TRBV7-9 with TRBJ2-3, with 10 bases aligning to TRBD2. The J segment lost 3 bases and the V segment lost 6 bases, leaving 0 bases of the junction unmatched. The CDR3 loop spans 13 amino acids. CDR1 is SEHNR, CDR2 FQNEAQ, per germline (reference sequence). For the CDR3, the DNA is TGTGCCAGCAGGACTAGCGGGACAGATACGCAGTATTTT. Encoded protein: CASRTSGTDTQYF.

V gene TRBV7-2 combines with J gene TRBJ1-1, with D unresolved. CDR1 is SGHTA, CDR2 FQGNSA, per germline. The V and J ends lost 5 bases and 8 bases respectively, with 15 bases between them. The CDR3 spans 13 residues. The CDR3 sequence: CASSHKVFREAFF. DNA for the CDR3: TGTGCCAGCAGCCATAAGGTATTCAGGGAAGCTTTCTTT. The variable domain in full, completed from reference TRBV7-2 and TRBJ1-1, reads GAGVSQSPSNKVTEKGKDVELRCDPISGHTALYWYRQSLGQGLEFLIYFQGNSAPDKSGLPSDRFSAERTGGSVSTLTIQRTQQEDSAVYLCASSHKVFREAFFGQGTRLTVV.

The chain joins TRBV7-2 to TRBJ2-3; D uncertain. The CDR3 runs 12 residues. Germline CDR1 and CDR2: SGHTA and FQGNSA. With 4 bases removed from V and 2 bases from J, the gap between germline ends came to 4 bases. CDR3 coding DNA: TGTGCCAGCAGCTCTTACACAGATACGCAGTATTTT. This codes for CASSSYTDTQYF.

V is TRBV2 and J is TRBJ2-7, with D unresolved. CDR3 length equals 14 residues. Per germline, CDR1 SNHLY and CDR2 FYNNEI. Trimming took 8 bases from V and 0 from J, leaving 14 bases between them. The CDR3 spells CASWAPLNSYEQYF. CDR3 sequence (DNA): TGTGCCAGCTGGGCCCCCTTGAACTCCTACGAGCAGTACTTC.

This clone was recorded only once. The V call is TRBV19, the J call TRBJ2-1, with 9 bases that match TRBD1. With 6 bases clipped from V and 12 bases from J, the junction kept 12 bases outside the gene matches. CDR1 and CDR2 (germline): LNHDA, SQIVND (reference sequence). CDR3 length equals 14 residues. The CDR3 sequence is CASSSSTGGALQFF. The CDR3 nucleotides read TGTGCCAGTAGCTCCTCAACAGGGGGCGCGTTGCAGTTCTTC. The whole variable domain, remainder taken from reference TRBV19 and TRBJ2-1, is DGGITQSPKYLFRKEGQNVTLSCEQNLNHDAMYWYRQDPGQGLRLIYYSQIVNDFQKGDIAEGYSVSREKKESFPLTVTSAQKNPTAFYLCASSSSTGGALQFFGPGTRLTVL.

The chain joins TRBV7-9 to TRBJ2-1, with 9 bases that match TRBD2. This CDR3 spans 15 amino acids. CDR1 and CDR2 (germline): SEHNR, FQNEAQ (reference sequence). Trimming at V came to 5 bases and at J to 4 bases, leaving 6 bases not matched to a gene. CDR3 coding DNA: TGTGCCAGCAGCCGGACTAGCGTGATTTACAATGAGCAGTTCTTC. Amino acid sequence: CASSRTSVIYNEQFF.

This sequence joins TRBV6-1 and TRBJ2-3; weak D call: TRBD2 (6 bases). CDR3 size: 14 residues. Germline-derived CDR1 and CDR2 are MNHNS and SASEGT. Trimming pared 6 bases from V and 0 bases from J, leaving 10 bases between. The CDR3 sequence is CASREGPSTDTQYF. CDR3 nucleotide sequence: TGTGCCAGCAGGGAGGGGCCTAGCACAGATACGCAGTATTTT.

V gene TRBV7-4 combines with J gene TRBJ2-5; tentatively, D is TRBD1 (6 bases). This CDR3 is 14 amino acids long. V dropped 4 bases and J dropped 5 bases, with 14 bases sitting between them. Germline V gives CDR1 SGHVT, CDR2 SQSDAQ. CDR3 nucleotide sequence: TGTGCCAGCAGCTCCGACCAGGGGCGGGAGACCCAGTACTTC. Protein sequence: CASSSDQGRETQYF.

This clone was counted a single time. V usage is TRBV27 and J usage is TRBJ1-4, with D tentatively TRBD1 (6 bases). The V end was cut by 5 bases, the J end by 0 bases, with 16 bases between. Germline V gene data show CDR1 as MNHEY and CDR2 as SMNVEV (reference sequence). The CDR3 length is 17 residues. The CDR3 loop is CASSMTQGFTTNEKLFF. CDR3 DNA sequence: TGTGCCAGCAGTATGACCCAGGGGTTCACAACTAATGAAAAACTGTTTTTT.